This entry concerns a single TCR beta chain. Its antigen remains unknown. It was with 60 Vbeta and 13 Jbeta primers that the PCR ran. Generated by immunoSEQ multiplex PCR, the TCRdb table keeps only in-frame clones and is missing some. The table lists about 180,000 clones, 70% to 85% of them singletons, with around 0.69% in the top ten. The V gene lost 1 base and the J gene lost 1 base, with 8 bases spanning the gap. CDR1 LNHDA and CDR2 SQIVND come from the germline V gene (reference sequence). The CDR3 contains 15 residues. This specimen belongs to a study of cytomegalovirus exposure and HLA in healthy donors. Findings and caveats of the study: With later analysis, a missense DCLRE1C variant became linked to TCR beta V- and J-gene trimming. CMV antigen specificity of a few CMV-associated chains was confirmed in vitro.

The chain uses TRBV19 and TRBJ2-4; TRBD2 is a possible D gene (6 bases). Sequences were obtained from PBMCs. The TCR originated in a woman aged 40 to 50 in good health and CMV-seronegative. In nucleotides, the CDR3 is TGTGCCAGTAGTATAGGGGGGGAGGCCAAAAACATTCAGTACTTC. Translated, it gives CASSIGGEAKNIQYF.